These T cell receptor beta chains were read from a single sample in a study of blood T cell repertoires in COVID-19. The data were produced by immunoSEQ multiplex PCR, yet TCRdb's version contains in-frame clones alone and is incomplete. The sample has 100,000 to 150,000 clones; roughly 89% are singletons. Source material: peripheral blood. The origin of the receptors is a man in his forties or fifties with acute or convalescent COVID-19. Both conserved end residues are part of each CDR3. A D gene is named only where the DNA matches it firmly. The size entry is marked missing in some rows and otherwise reads once, few, many or a size class.

clone_size j_call d_call cdr3_length v_call cdr3_nt cdr3_aa
NA TRBJ1-6 NA 15 TRBV19 TGTGCCAGTAGTATCCGGGATAATAGTAATTCACCCCTCCACTTT CASSIRDNSNSPLHF
NA TRBJ1-2 NA 12 TRBV5-8 TGTGCCAGCAGCTTGACGGTGCGGGGCTACACCTTC CASSLTVRGYTF
NA TRBJ2-5 TRBD1 16 TRBV14 TGTGCCAGCAGCCATGACACCCCCAGGGGGAGTGGGACCCAGTACTTC CASSHDTPRGSGTQYF
NA TRBJ2-3 TRBD2 16 TRBV27 TGTGCCAGCAGTTCCCCTAGCGGAAGAAGCACAGATACGCAGTATTTT CASSSPSGRSTDTQYF
few TRBJ2-1 TRBD2 15 TRBV9 TGTGCCAGCAGCCCACTAGCGGCCCTCTCCAATGAGCAGTTCTTC CASSPLAALSNEQFF
NA TRBJ2-3 TRBD1 16 TRBV5-5 TGTGCCAGCAGCGGCGGGACAGGGGCTAGCACAGATACGCAGTATTTT CASSGGTGASTDTQYF
NA TRBJ2-7 NA 14 TRBV27 TGTGCCAGCAGTTTATTTGCTCCGGTACGCGAGCAGTACTTC CASSLFAPVREQYF
NA TRBJ2-3 NA 18 TRBV5-5 TGTGCCAGCAGCTTGTATCGGCTTCGGGGAATTAGCACAGATACGCAGTATTTT CASSLYRLRGISTDTQYF
NA TRBJ1-4 TRBD1 16 TRBV2 TGTGCCAGCAGATTTCCCCGACAGGGTCGTAATGAAAAACTGTTTTTT CASRFPRQGRNEKLFF
NA TRBJ1-4 NA 14 TRBV4-3 TGCGCCAGCAGATCACAGGCAACTAATGAAAAACTGTTTTTT CASRSQATNEKLFF
NA TRBJ2-1 TRBD2 17 TRBV5-1 TGCGCCAGCAGCTTGGTTCTCTTTCGGGAGGAATACAATGAGCAGTTCTTC CASSLVLFREEYNEQFF
NA TRBJ2-1 NA 13 TRBV30 TGTGCCTGGAGTGTTCAGTCTGTCCATGAGCAGTTCTTC CAWSVQSVHEQFF
few TRBJ1-5 NA 12 TRBV19 TGTGCCAGTACGGCAGGGTTCCAGCCCCAGCATTTT CASTAGFQPQHF
NA TRBJ1-1 TRBD1 17 TRBV7-9 TGTGCCAGCAGCCTACCTCCGGGACAGGGGGCGAACACTGAAGCTTTCTTT CASSLPPGQGANTEAFF
few TRBJ1-4 NA 16 TRBV6-5 TGTGCCAGCAGTTATAGCTTATCCGCAACTAATGAAAAACTGTTTTTT CASSYSLSATNEKLFF
NA TRBJ2-3 NA 15 TRBV7-9 TGTGCCAGCAGCCGGAGGAGTACTAGCACAGATACGCAGTATTTT CASSRRSTSTDTQYF
NA TRBJ2-2 NA 18 TRBV21-1 TGTGCCAGCAGTACGAAGCCCTCCACCAGGGGGCAATCCGGGGAGCTGTTTTTT CASSTKPSTRGQSGELFF
NA TRBJ2-1 NA 17 TRBV6-6 TGTGCCAGCAGTCCACCCCCGAAGGGGCCGGAACACAATGAGCAGTTCTTC CASSPPPKGPEHNEQFF
NA TRBJ1-2 NA 13 TRBV2 TGTGCCAGCAGTGAAAGGGGAATGGGTGGCTACACCTTC CASSERGMGGYTF
NA TRBJ2-7 TRBD2 16 TRBV5-4 TGTGCCAGCAGCGGCGCGGGACTAGCGGCTACCTACGAGCAGTACTTC CASSGAGLAATYEQYF
NA TRBJ2-3 NA 13 TRBV6-6 TGTGCCAGCAGTGGCGGACTCACAGATACGCAGTATTTT CASSGGLTDTQYF
NA TRBJ1-4 NA 14 TRBV6-2/TRBV6-3 TGTGCCAGCAGTTACGGAGGGATCGGTGAAAAACTGTTTTTT CASSYGGIGEKLFF
NA TRBJ2-5 NA 12 TRBV15 TGTGCCACCAGCAGAGCCGGGGAGACCCAGTACTTC CATSRAGETQYF